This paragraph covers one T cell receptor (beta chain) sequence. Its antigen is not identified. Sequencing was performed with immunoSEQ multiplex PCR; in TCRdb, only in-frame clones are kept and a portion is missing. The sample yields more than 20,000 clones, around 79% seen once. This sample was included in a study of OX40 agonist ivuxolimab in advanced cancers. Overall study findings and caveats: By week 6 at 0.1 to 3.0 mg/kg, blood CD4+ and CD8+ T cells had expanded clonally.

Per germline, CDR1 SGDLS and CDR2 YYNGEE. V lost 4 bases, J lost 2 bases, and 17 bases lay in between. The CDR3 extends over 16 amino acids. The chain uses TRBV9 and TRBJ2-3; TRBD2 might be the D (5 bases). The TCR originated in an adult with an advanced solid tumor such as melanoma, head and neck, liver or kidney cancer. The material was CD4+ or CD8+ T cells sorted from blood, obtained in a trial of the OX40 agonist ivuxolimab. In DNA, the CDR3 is TGTGCCAGCAGCCCCCATAGTGGAGGTCTCACAGATACGCAGTATTTT. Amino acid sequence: CASSPHSGGLTDTQYF.